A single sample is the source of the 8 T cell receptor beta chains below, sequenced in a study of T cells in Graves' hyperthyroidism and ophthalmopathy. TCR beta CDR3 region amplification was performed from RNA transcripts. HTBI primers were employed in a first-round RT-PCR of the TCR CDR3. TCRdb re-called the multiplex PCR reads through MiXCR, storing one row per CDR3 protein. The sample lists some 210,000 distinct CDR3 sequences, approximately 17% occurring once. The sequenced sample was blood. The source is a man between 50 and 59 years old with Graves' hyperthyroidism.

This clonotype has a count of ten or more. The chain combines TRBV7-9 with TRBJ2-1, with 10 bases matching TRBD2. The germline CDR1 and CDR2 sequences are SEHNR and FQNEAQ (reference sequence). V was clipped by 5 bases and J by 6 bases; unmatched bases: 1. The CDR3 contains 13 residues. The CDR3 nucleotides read TGTGCCAGCAGCGGACTAGCGGCCAATGAGCAGTTCTTC. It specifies CASSGLAANEQFF. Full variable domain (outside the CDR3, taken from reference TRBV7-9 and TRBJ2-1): DTGVSQNPRHKITKRGQNVTFRCDPISEHNRLYWYRQTLGQGPEFLTYFQNEAQLEKSRLLSDRFSAERPKGSFSTLEIQRTEQGDSAMYLCASSGLAANEQFFGPGTRLTVL.

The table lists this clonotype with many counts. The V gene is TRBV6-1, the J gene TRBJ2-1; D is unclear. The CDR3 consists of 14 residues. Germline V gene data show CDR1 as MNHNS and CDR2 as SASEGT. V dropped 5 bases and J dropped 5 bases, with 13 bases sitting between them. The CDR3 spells CASSNTNGNNEQFF. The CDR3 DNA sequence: TGTGCCAGCAGTAACACCAACGGAAACAATGAGCAGTTCTTC.

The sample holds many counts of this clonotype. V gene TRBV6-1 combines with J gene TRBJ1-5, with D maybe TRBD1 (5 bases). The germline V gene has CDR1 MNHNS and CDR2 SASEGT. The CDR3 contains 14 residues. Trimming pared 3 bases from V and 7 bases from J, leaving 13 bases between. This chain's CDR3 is CASSEWGMRQPQHF. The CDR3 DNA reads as TGTGCCAGCAGTGAGTGGGGGATGAGACAGCCCCAGCATTTT.

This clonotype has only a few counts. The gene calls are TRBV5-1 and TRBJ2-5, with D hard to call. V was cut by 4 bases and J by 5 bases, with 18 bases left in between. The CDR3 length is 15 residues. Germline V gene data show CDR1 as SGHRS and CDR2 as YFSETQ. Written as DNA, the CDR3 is TGCGCCAGCAGCCCTAATGGGTTCTCTGGCGAGACCCAGTACTTC. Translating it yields CASSPNGFSGETQYF.

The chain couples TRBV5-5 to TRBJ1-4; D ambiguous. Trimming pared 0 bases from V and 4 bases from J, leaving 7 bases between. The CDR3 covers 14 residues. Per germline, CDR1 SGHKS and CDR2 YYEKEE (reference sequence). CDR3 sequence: CASSLALGNEKLFF. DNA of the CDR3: TGTGCCAGCAGCTTGGCGCTTGGTAATGAAAAACTGTTTTTT.

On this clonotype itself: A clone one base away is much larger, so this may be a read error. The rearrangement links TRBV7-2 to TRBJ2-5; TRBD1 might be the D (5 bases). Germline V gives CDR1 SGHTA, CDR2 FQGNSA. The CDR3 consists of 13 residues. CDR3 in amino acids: CASSVRGQGTQYF. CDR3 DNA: TGTGCCAGCAGCGTTAGGGGCCAAGGGACCCAGTACTTC.

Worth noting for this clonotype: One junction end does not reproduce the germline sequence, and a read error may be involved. Here the CDR3 DNA reads TGTGCCAGCATCCAAGTATCTCGAATTTACAATGAGCAGTTCTTC. Translated: CASIQVSRIYNEQFF. V usage is TRBV3-1 and J usage is TRBJ2-1; D ambiguous. Germline values: CDR1 LGHDT, CDR2 YNNKEL (reference sequence). This CDR3 contains 15 residues.

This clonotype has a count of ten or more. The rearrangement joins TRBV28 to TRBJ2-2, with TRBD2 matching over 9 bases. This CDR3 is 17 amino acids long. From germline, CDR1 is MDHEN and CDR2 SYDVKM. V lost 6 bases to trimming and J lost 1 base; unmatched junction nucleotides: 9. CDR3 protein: CASSFKLAGLNTGELFF. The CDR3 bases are TGTGCCAGCAGCTTTAAACTAGCGGGTCTGAACACCGGGGAGCTGTTTTTT.